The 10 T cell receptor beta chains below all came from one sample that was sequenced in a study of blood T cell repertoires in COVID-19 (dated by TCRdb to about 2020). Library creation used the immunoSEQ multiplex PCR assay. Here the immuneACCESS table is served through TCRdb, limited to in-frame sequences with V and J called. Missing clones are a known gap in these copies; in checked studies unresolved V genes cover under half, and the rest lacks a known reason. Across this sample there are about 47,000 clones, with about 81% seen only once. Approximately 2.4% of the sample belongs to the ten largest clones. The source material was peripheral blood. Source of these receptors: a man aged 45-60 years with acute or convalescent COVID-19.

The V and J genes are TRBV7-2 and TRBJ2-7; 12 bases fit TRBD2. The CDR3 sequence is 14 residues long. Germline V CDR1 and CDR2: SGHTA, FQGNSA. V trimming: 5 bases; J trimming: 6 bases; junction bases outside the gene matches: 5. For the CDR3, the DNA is TGTGCCAGCAGCCTGGGACTAGCGGGCGTCGAGCAGTACTTC. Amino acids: CASSLGLAGVEQYF.

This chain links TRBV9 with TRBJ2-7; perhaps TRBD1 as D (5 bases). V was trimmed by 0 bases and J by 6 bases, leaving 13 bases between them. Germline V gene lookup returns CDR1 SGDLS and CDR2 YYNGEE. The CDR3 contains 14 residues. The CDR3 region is CASSVGPTEIEQYF. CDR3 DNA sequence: TGTGCCAGCAGCGTAGGCCCGACAGAGATCGAGCAGTACTTC.

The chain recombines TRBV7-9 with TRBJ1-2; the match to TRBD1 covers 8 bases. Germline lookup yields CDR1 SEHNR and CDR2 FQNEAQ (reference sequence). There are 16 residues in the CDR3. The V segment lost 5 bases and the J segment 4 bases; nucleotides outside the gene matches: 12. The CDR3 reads CASSQPSQGAVYGYTF. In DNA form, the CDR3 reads TGTGCCAGCAGCCAACCATCGCAGGGGGCTGTCTATGGCTACACCTTC.

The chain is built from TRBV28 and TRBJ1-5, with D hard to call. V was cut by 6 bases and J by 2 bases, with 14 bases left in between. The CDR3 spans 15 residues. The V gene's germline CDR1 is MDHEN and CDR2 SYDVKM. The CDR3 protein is CASRPTGLRNQPQHF. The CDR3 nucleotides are TGTGCCAGCAGGCCAACCGGGTTGCGCAATCAGCCCCAGCATTTT.

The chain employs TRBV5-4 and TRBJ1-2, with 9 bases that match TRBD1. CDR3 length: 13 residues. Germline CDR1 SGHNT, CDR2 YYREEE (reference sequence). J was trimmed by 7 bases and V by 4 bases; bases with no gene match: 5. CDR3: CASSRDRASGYTF. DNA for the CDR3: TGTGCCAGCAGCCGGGACAGGGCAAGTGGCTACACCTTC.

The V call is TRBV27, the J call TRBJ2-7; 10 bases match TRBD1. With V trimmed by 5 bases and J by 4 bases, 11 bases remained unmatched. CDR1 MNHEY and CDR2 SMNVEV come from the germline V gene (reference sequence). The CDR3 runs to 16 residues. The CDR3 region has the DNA TGTGCCAGCAGTCCCTCCCAGACAGGGGGCTTTTACGAGCAGTACTTC. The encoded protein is CASSPSQTGGFYEQYF.

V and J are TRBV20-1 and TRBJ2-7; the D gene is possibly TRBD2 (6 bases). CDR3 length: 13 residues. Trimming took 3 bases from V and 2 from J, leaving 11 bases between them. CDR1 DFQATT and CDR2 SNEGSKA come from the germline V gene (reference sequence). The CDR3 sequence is CSASKGEAYEQYF. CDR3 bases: TGCAGTGCTAGTAAAGGGGAGGCCTACGAGCAGTACTTC.

CDR3 residues: CASSLRQGRNEQFF. The CDR3 DNA reads as TGTGCCAGCAGCCTTCGACAGGGTCGGAATGAGCAGTTCTTC. The V gene is TRBV5-4, the J gene TRBJ2-1; 7 bases fit TRBD1. The CDR3 totals 14 residues. The V gene end was trimmed by 4 bases and the J gene end by 7 bases; junction bases not matched to a gene: 8. Germline V lookup: CDR1 SGHNT, CDR2 YYREEE (reference sequence).

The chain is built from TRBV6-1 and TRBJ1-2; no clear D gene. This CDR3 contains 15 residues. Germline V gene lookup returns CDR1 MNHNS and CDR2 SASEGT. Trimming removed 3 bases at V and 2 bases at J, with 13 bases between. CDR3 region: CASSDRLRGNYGYTF. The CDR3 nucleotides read TGTGCCAGCAGTGACAGACTCAGAGGAAACTATGGCTACACCTTC.

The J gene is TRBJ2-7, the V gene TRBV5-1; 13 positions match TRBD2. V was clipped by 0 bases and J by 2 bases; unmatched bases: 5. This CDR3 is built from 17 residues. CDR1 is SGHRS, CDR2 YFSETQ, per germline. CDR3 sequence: CASSLEAGLAGTYEQYF. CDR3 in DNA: TGCGCCAGCAGCTTGGAGGCGGGACTAGCGGGGACCTACGAGCAGTACTTC.